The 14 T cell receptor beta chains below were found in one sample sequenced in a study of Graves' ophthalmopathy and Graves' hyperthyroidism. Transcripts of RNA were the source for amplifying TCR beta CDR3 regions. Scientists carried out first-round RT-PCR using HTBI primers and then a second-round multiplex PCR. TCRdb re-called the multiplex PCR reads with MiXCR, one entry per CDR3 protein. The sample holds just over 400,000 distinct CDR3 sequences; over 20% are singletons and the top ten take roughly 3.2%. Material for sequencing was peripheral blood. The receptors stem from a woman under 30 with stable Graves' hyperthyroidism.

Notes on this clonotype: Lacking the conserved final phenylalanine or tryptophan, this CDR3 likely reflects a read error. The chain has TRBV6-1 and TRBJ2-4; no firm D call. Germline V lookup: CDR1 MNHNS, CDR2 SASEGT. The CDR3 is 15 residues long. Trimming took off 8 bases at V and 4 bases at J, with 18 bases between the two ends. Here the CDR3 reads CASRERYGSKNIQYV. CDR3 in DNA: TGTGCCAGCCGAGAAAGGTACGGATCGAAAAACATTCAGTACGTC.

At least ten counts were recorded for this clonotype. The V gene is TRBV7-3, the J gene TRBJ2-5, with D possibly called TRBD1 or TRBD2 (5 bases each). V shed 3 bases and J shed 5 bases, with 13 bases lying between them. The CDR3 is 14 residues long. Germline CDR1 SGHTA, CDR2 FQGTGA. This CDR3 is CASSLSGGTETQYF. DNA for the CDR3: TGTGCCAGCAGCTTGTCTGGGGGAACGGAGACCCAGTACTTC.

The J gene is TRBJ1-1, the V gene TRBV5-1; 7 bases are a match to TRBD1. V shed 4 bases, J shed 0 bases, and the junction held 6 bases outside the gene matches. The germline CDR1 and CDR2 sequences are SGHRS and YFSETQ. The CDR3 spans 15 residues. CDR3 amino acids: CASSTRTGLNTEAFF. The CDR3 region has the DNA TGCGCCAGCAGCACCCGGACAGGACTGAACACTGAAGCTTTCTTT.

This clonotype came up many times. CDR3 residues: CAITVGGGYGYTF. The CDR3 nucleotides are TGTGCCATCACCGTAGGCGGAGGCTATGGCTACACCTTC. The rearrangement links TRBV10-3 to TRBJ1-2; no clear D gene. CDR1 and CDR2 from the germline V gene are ENHRY and SYGVKD. Trimming took off 7 bases at V and 4 bases at J, with 13 bases between the two ends. This CDR3 contains 13 residues.

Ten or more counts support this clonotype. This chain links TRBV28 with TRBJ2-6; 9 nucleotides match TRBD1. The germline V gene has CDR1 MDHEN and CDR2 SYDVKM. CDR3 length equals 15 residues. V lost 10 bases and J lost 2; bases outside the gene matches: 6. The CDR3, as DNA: TGTGCCACCGGGGACAGGGCGGCTGGGGCCAACGTCCTGACTTTC. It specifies CATGDRAAGANVLTF.

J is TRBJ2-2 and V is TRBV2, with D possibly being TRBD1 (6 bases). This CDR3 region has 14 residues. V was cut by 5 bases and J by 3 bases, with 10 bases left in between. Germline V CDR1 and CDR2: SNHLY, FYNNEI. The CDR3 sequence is CASSSQGYTGELFF. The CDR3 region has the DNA TGTGCCAGCAGTTCGCAGGGGTACACCGGGGAGCTGTTTTTT.

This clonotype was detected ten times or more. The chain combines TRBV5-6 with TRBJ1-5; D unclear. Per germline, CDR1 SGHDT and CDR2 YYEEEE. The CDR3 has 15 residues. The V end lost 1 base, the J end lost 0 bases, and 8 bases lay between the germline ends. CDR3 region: CASSLWQNSNQPQHF. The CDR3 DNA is TGTGCCAGCAGCTTGTGGCAGAATAGCAATCAGCCCCAGCATTTT.

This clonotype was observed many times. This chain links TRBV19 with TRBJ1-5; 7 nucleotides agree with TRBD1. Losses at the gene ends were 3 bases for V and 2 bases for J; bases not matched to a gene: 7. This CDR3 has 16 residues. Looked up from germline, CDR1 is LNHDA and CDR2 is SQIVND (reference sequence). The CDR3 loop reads CASSITGEIGNQPQHF. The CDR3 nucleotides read TGTGCCAGTAGTATTACAGGGGAGATCGGCAATCAGCCCCAGCATTTT.

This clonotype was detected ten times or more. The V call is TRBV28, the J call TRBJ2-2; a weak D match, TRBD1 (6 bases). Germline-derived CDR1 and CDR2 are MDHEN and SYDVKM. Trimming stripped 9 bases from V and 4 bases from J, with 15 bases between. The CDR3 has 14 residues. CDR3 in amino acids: CASEDSQGTGELFF. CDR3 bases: TGTGCCAGTGAGGACTCACAGGGCACCGGGGAGCTGTTTTTT.

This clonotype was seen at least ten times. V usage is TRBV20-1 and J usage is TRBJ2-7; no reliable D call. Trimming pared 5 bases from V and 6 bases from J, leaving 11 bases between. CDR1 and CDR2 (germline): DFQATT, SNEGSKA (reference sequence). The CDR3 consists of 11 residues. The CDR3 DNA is TGCAGTGCTGGCGGAGCGTCCGAGCAGTACTTC. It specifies CSAGGASEQYF.

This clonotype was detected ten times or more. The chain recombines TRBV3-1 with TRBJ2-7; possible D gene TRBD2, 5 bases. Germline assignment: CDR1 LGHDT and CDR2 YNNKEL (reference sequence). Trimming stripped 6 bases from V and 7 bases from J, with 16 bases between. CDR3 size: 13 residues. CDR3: CASSPGLAREQYF. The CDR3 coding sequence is TGTGCCAGCAGTCCGGGCCTAGCCCGGGAGCAGTACTTC.

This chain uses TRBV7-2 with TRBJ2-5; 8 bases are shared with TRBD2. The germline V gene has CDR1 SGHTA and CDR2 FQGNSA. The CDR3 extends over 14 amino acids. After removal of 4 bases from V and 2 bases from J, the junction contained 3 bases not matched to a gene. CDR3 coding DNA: TGTGCCAGCAGCTCCCCGGGGGGGCAAGAGACCCAGTACTTC. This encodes CASSSPGGQETQYF.

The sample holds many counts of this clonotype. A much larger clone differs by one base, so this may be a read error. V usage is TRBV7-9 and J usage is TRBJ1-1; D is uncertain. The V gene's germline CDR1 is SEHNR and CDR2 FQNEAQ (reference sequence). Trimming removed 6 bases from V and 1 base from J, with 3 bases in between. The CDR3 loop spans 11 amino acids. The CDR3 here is CASRWNTEAFF. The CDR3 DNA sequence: TGTGCCAGCAGGTGGAACACTGAAGCTTTCTTT.

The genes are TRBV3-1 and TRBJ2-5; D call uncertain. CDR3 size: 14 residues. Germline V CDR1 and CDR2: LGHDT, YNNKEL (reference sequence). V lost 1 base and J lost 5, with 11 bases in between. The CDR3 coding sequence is TGTGCCAGCAGCCAAGGTACTATAGGGGAGACCCAGTACTTC. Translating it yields CASSQGTIGETQYF.